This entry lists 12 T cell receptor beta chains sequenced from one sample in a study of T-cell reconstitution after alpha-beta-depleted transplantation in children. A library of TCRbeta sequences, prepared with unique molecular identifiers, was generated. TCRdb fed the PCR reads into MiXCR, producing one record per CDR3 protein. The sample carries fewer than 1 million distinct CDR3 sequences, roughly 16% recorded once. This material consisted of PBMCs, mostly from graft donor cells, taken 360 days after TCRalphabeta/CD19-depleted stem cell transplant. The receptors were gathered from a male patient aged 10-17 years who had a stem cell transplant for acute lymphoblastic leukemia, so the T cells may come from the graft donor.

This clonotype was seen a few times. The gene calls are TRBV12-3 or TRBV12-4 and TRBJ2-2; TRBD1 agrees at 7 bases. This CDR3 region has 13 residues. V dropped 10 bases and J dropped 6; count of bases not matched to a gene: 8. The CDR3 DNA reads TGTGCCAACGCGATGACAGGGCCCGGGGAGCTGTTTTTT. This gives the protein CANAMTGPGELFF.

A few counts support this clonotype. The CDR3 nucleotides read TGCAGTGCTAGAACCGGGACTAGCGGGAGGGAGACCCAGTACTTC. Protein sequence: CSARTGTSGRETQYF. The V call is TRBV20-1, the J call TRBJ2-5, with 15 bases lining up with TRBD2. This CDR3 contains 15 residues. Germline-derived CDR1 and CDR2 are DFQATT and SNEGSKA (reference sequence). Germline trimming cut 2 bases from V and 5 bases from J; bases unmatched to any gene: 3.

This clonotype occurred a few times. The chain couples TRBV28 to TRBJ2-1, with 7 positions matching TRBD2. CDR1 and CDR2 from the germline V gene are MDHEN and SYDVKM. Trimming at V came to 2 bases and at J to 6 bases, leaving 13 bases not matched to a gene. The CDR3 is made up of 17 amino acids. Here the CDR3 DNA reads TGTGCCAGCAGTTTACATAGATGGACTAGTTCGTCCAATGAGCAGTTCTTC. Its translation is CASSLHRWTSSSNEQFF.

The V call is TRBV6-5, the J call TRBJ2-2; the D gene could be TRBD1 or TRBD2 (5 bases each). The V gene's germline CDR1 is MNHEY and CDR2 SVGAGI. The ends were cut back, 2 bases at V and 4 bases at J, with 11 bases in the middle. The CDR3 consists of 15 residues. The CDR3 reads CASSYEGRGTGELFF. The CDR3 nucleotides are TGTGCCAGCAGTTACGAGGGGCGCGGCACCGGGGAGCTGTTTTTT.

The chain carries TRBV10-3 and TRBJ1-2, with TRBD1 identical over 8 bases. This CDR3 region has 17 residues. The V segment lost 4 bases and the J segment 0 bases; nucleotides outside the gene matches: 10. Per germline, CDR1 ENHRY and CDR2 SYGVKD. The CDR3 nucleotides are TGTGCCATCAGTGCGTTCGGACAGGGTGCCGCTAACTATGGCTACACCTTC. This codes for CAISAFGQGAANYGYTF.

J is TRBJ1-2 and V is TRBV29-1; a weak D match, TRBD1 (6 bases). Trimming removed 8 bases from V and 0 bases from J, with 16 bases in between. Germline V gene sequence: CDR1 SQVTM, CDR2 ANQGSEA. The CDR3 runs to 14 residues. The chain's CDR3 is CSISLQGTNYGYTF. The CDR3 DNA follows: TGCAGCATCAGTTTACAGGGCACTAACTATGGCTACACCTTC.

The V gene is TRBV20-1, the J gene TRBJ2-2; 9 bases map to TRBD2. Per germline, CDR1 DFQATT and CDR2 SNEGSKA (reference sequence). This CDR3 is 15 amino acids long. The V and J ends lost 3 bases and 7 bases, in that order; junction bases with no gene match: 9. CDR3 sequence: CSASFLAGFGGELFF. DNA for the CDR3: TGCAGTGCTAGTTTTCTAGCGGGATTTGGCGGGGAGCTGTTTTTT.

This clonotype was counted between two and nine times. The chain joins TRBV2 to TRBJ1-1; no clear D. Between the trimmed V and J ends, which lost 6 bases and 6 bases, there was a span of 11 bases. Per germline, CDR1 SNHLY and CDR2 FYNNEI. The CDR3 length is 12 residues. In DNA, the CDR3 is TGTGCCAGCAGACTAGGACGTTCTGAAGCTTTCTTT. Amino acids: CASRLGRSEAFF.

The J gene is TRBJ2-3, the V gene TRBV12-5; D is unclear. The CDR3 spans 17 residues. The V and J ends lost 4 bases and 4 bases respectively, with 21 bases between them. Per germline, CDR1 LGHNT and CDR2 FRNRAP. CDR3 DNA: TGTGCTAGTGGTTCCCGAAATCTTTCAACACGGGCAGATACGCAGTATTTT. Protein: CASGSRNLSTRADTQYF.

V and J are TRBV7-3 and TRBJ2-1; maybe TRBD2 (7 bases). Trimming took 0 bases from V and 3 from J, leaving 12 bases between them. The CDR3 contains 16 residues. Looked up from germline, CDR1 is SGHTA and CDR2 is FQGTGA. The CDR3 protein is CASSLTRGGYYNEQFF. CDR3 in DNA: TGTGCCAGCAGCTTAACAAGGGGGGGGTACTACAATGAGCAGTTCTTC. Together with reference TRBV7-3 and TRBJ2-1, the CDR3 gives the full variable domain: GAGVSQTPSNKVTEKGKYVELRCDPISGHTALYWYRQSLGQGPEFLIYFQGTGAADDSGLPNDRFFAVRPEGSVSTLKIQRTERGDSAVYLCASSLTRGGYYNEQFFGPGTRLTVL.

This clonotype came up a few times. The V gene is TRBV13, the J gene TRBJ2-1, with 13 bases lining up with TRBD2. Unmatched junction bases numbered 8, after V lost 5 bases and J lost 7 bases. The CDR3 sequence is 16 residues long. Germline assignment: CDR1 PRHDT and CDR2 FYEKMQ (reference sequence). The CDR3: CASSLLRTSGSNEQFF. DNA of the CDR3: TGTGCCAGCAGCCTCCTGCGGACTAGCGGGAGTAATGAGCAGTTCTTC. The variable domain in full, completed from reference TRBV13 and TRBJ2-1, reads AAGVIQSPRHLIKEKRETATLKCYPIPRHDTVYWYQQGPGQDPQFLISFYEKMQSDKGSIPDRFSAQQFSDYHSELNMSSLELGDSALYFCASSLLRTSGSNEQFFGPGTRLTVL.

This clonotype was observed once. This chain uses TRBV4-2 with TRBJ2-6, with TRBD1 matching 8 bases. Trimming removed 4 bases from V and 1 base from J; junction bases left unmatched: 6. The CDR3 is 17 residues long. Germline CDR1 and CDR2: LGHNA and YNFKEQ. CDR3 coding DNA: TGTGCCAGCAGCCCAGGGAGGACAGGGTCTGGGGCCAACGTCCTGACTTTC. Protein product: CASSPGRTGSGANVLTF.